The 28 T cell receptor beta chains given below trace back to one sample, sequenced in a study of cytomegalovirus exposure and HLA in healthy donors. Primers: 60 Vbeta forward and 13 Jbeta reverse. The repertoire was sequenced with immunoSEQ multiplex PCR; TCRdb's copy has only in-frame clones and lacks some. The repertoire consists of some 140,000 clones, with over 60% occurring once and the leading ten covering 1% to 1.5%. The material sequenced was PBMCs. These receptors came from a male donor in good health and CMV-seropositive.

This clone was seen only once. The gene calls are TRBV7-9 and TRBJ2-5; D may be TRBD2 (7 bases). This CDR3 comprises 13 residues. The germline gives CDR1 SEHNR, CDR2 FQNEAQ (reference sequence). CDR3 amino acids: CAGGVAGLKTQYF. The CDR3 DNA sequence: TGTGCAGGGGGGGTAGCAGGGTTAAAGACCCAGTACTTC.

Only a few counts were recorded for this clone. The J gene is TRBJ2-7, the V gene TRBV2; 10 bases align to TRBD2. Germline trimming cut 7 bases from V and 6 bases from J; bases unmatched to any gene: 12. This CDR3 spans 15 amino acids. Germline CDR1 and CDR2: SNHLY and FYNNEI. The CDR3 DNA is TGTGCCAGCATCATTATAGCGGGGGGCCCGATCGAGCAGTACTTC. Encoded protein: CASIIIAGGPIEQYF.

This sequence joins TRBV7-9 and TRBJ2-3, with TRBD2 identical over 14 bases. The V segment lost 5 bases and the J segment 2 bases; nucleotides outside the gene matches: 6. This CDR3 is built from 17 residues. Per germline, CDR1 SEHNR and CDR2 FQNEAQ (reference sequence). The CDR3 sequence is CASSQGLAGVITDTQYF. The CDR3 nucleotides are TGTGCCAGCAGCCAGGGACTAGCGGGAGTTATCACAGATACGCAGTATTTT.

The chain combines TRBV6-1 with TRBJ1-2, with D perhaps matching TRBD1 (5 bases). The CDR3 has 14 residues. CDR1 MNHNS and CDR2 SASEGT come from the germline V gene. Trimming took off 2 bases at V and 4 bases at J, with 11 bases between the two ends. CDR3 coding DNA: TGTGCCAGCAGTGAAAGAGGCCAGGGCTATGGCTACACCTTC. Translating it yields CASSERGQGYGYTF.

V gene TRBV5-6 combines with J gene TRBJ1-4; no reliable D call. CDR3 length: 13 residues. V lost 3 bases, J lost 5 bases, and 8 bases lay in between. The germline V gene encodes CDR1 SGHDT and CDR2 YYEEEE. The CDR3 reads CASSSVINEKLFF. The DNA of the CDR3 is TGTGCCAGCAGCTCCGTTATAAATGAAAAACTGTTTTTT. The whole variable domain, remainder taken from reference TRBV5-6 and TRBJ1-4, is DAGVTQSPTHLIKTRGQQVTLRCSPKSGHDTVSWYQQALGQGPQFIFQYYEEEERQRGNFPDRFSGHQFPNYSSELNVNALLLGDSALYLCASSSVINEKLFFGSGTQLSVL.

V gene TRBV6-1 combines with J gene TRBJ1-2; D is undetermined. CDR3 length: 13 amino acids. Trimming removed 3 bases from V and 8 bases from J, with 13 bases in between. The V gene's germline CDR1 is MNHNS and CDR2 SASEGT. CDR3 in amino acids: CASSDGAGFGYTF. The CDR3 coding sequence is TGTGCCAGCAGTGATGGAGCCGGGTTCGGCTACACCTTC.

This sequence joins TRBV9 and TRBJ2-1, with TRBD2 matching over 9 bases. CDR1 is SGDLS and CDR2 is YYNGEE in the germline V gene. This CDR3 spans 20 amino acids. The V gene end was trimmed by 0 bases and the J gene end by 6 bases; junction bases not matched to a gene: 19. The CDR3 coding sequence is TGTGCCAGCAGCGTAGCTACTATAGCGGGAGACTTGTTTGTCCCCAATGAGCAGTTCTTC. This translates into CASSVATIAGDLFVPNEQFF.

The chain couples TRBV18 to TRBJ1-6; TRBD1 matches 9 bases. Germline values: CDR1 KGHSH, CDR2 LQKENI. This CDR3 contains 16 residues. V lost 2 bases to trimming and J lost 9 bases; unmatched junction nucleotides: 8. CDR3 coding DNA: TGTGCCAGCTCACCAGCCGCGGGACAGGGTGGTTCACCCCTCCACTTT. Residues: CASSPAAGQGGSPLHF.

This rearrangement joins TRBV9 to TRBJ1-1; TRBD1 might be the D (5 bases). CDR1 is SGDLS and CDR2 is YYNGEE in the germline V gene. V was shortened by 3 bases and J by 12 bases, with 21 bases between the two germline ends. This CDR3 spans 14 amino acids. The DNA for the CDR3 is TGTGCCAGCAGCGAAGAGGGACTTAATGTCCAACCTTTCTTT. This gives the protein CASSEEGLNVQPFF.

The chain joins TRBV28 to TRBJ2-1; TRBD2 matches 7 bases. J lost 10 bases, V lost 5 bases, and 8 bases had no gene match. The CDR3 runs 13 residues. Germline loops: CDR1 MDHEN, CDR2 SYDVKM. The CDR3 region is CASSPDQRDEQFF. The DNA of the CDR3 is TGTGCCAGCAGTCCCGACCAGCGGGACGAGCAGTTCTTC.

This chain joins TRBV19 and TRBJ2-7, with 10 bases that match TRBD1. Looked up from germline, CDR1 is LNHDA and CDR2 is SQIVND (reference sequence). V trimming: 6 bases; J trimming: 6 bases; junction bases outside the gene matches: 5. The CDR3 is 13 amino acids. The DNA of the CDR3 is TGTGCCAGTAGCGGGACAGGGGCGGCCGAGCAGTACTTC. This gives the protein CASSGTGAAEQYF.

The chain has TRBV28 and TRBJ2-1, with 9 bases matching TRBD2. CDR3 length: 17 amino acids. In germline, CDR1 is MDHEN, CDR2 SYDVKM. The V and J ends lost 3 bases and 0 bases, in that order; junction bases with no gene match: 6. CDR3 nucleotides: TGTGCCAGCAGTTTCCCGTTAGCGGGAGTCTCCTACAATGAGCAGTTCTTC. It yields the protein CASSFPLAGVSYNEQFF. The full variable domain, with the rest looked up from reference TRBV28 and TRBJ2-1, is DVKVTQSSRYLVKRTGEKVFLECVQDMDHENMFWYRQDPGLGLRLIYFSYDVKMKEKGDIPEGYSVSREKKERFSLILESASTNQTSMYLCASSFPLAGVSYNEQFFGPGTRLTVL.

The chain links TRBV28 to TRBJ2-7; no clear D gene. Deletions cut 5 bases from V and 2 bases from J, with 13 bases between. This CDR3 spans 14 amino acids. Germline CDR1 and CDR2: MDHEN and SYDVKM. The CDR3 DNA is TGTGCCAGCAGTCCCCAAGGCGGCCCCTACGAGCAGTACTTC. Translation gives CASSPQGGPYEQYF.

This clone came up once. The chain has TRBV27 and TRBJ2-5; a possible D gene is TRBD2 (6 bases). The J call may be incorrect, as the DNA end agrees better with TRBJ2-7. This CDR3 spans 16 amino acids. Germline V gene sequence: CDR1 MNHEY, CDR2 SMNVEV (reference sequence). This CDR3 is CASSLGLPRLSYEQYF. DNA for the CDR3: TGTGCCAGCAGTTTGGGACTTCCCCGACTCTCCTACGAGCAGTACTTC.

The V and J genes are TRBV10-3 and TRBJ2-1; D may be TRBD2 (6 bases). V was pared by 7 bases and J by 10 bases, with 20 bases between. Germline V CDR1 and CDR2: ENHRY, SYGVKD. CDR3 length: 14 amino acids. The CDR3 here is CAITRDSGPLEQFF. Here the CDR3 DNA reads TGTGCCATCACTCGGGACTCGGGGCCTTTAGAGCAGTTCTTC.

The J gene is TRBJ2-1, the V gene TRBV5-1; TRBD1 aligns across 8 bases. CDR3 size: 15 residues. Germline V gene sequence: CDR1 SGHRS, CDR2 YFSETQ. The junction had 4 bases not matched to a gene; V was cut back by 4 bases and J by 1 base. The CDR3 loop reads CASSPGQASYNEQFF. In DNA, the CDR3 is TGCGCCAGCAGCCCGGGACAGGCATCCTACAATGAGCAGTTCTTC.

This clone was detected only a few times. The CDR3 sequence: CASSPDVQIYGYTF. Here the CDR3 DNA reads TGTGCCAGCTCACCAGATGTACAGATCTATGGCTACACCTTC. This chain uses TRBV18 with TRBJ1-2; no clear D. The CDR3 runs to 14 residues. V was clipped by 2 bases and J by 4 bases, with 11 bases between them. The germline gives CDR1 KGHSH, CDR2 LQKENI. Supplemented by reference TRBV18 and TRBJ1-2, the full variable domain reads NAGVMQNPRHLVRRRGQEARLRCSPMKGHSHVYWYRQLPEEGLKFMVYLQKENIIDESGMPKERFSAEFPKEGPSILRIQQVVRGDSAAYFCASSPDVQIYGYTFGSGTRLTVV.

The V call is TRBV11-2, the J call TRBJ2-3, with 12 bases fitting TRBD2. Germline loops: CDR1 SGHAT, CDR2 FQNNGV. The CDR3 covers 17 residues. V dropped 5 bases and J dropped 5; count of bases not matched to a gene: 11. The CDR3 sequence: CASSLRLAGGRGDTQYF. The CDR3 region has the DNA TGTGCCAGCAGCCTTAGGCTAGCGGGGGGGCGGGGAGATACGCAGTATTTT.

The V and J genes are TRBV27 and TRBJ2-3; 7 positions match TRBD2. The germline V gene encodes CDR1 MNHEY and CDR2 SMNVEV (reference sequence). The ends lost 3 bases at V and 2 bases at J; junction bases unmatched: 5. The CDR3 runs to 15 residues. The CDR3, as DNA: TGTGCCAGCAGTTTCCGAGCGGGGCTCACAGATACGCAGTATTTT. It translates to CASSFRAGLTDTQYF.

V usage is TRBV4-3 and J usage is TRBJ2-7; 7 bases line up with TRBD2. The germline gives CDR1 LGHNA, CDR2 YSLEER. CDR3 length equals 15 residues. Unmatched junction bases numbered 6, after V lost 4 bases and J lost 0 bases. The DNA of the CDR3 is TGCGCCAGCAGCCCCGTAGCGGGCTTCTCCTACGAGCAGTACTTC. Protein: CASSPVAGFSYEQYF.

A single count supports this clone. This chain uses TRBV5-6 with TRBJ2-3; possibly TRBD2 for D (6 bases). Germline V gene sequence: CDR1 SGHDT, CDR2 YYEEEE. The V end lost 4 bases, the J end lost 2 bases, and 17 bases lay between the germline ends. CDR3 length: 16 amino acids. The CDR3 DNA follows: TGTGCCAGCAGCCATTTCTTTCTAGCGCCCACAGATACGCAGTATTTT. Its protein product is CASSHFFLAPTDTQYF. The full variable domain, rest sourced from reference TRBV5-6 and TRBJ2-3, is DAGVTQSPTHLIKTRGQQVTLRCSPKSGHDTVSWYQQALGQGPQFIFQYYEEEERQRGNFPDRFSGHQFPNYSSELNVNALLLGDSALYLCASSHFFLAPTDTQYFGPGTRLTVL.

V gene TRBV6-6 combines with J gene TRBJ1-5, with a possible D match to TRBD1 (5 bases). CDR3 length: 16 amino acids. Deletions cut 7 bases from V and 0 bases from J, with 16 bases between. From germline, CDR1 is MNHNY and CDR2 SVGAGI (reference sequence). The CDR3 protein is CASIGAGYNSNQPQHF. The CDR3 coding sequence is TGTGCCAGCATTGGGGCAGGTTACAATAGCAATCAGCCCCAGCATTTT.

The CDR3 is CACRGDLGHEQYF. The CDR3 nucleotides are TGTGCCTGTCGTGGCGACCTGGGCCACGAGCAGTACTTC. This rearrangement joins TRBV30 to TRBJ2-7; D unclear. The CDR3 extends over 13 amino acids. Germline V gives CDR1 GTSNPN, CDR2 SVGIG (reference sequence). V shed 6 bases and J shed 5 bases, with 17 bases lying between them. The full variable domain, its missing parts supplied by reference TRBV30 and TRBJ2-7, is SQTIHQWPATLVQPVGSPLSLECTVEGTSNPNLYWYRQAAGRGLQLLFYSVGIGQISSEVPQNLSASRPQDRQFILSSKKLLLSDSGFYLCACRGDLGHEQYFGPGTRLTVT.

This clone was seen a few times. J is TRBJ2-7 and V is TRBV19; TRBD2 aligns across 7 bases. The germline V gene has CDR1 LNHDA and CDR2 SQIVND (reference sequence). The CDR3 is 15 residues long. V shed 3 bases and J 0 bases; nucleotides not matched to a gene: 5. In nucleotides, the CDR3 is TGTGCCAGTAGTATCTCAGCGGGAAGCTCCTACGAGCAGTACTTC. It specifies CASSISAGSSYEQYF.

This rearrangement joins TRBV28 to TRBJ2-7, with D possibly matching TRBD2 (5 bases). The germline V and J ends were trimmed by 2 bases and 2 bases, with 10 bases remaining between them. Germline V gives CDR1 MDHEN, CDR2 SYDVKM. The CDR3 spans 14 residues. The CDR3 DNA sequence: TGTGCCAGCAGTTTAAACGGGGTCGCCTACGAGCAGTACTTC. Its protein product is CASSLNGVAYEQYF.

This chain uses TRBV27 with TRBJ2-3; D remains ambiguous. The V gene lost 6 bases and the J gene lost 0 bases, with 7 bases spanning the gap. Germline V gene lookup returns CDR1 MNHEY and CDR2 SMNVEV (reference sequence). CDR3 length: 13 amino acids. Here the CDR3 DNA reads TGTGCCAGCAGGATACAGAGCACAGATACGCAGTATTTT. It specifies CASRIQSTDTQYF.

The CDR3 nucleotides are TGTGCCAGCACAACGGGGGGTGGAGAGACCCAGTACTTC. This encodes CASTTGGGETQYF. The V call is TRBV5-6, the J call TRBJ2-5, with TRBD2 identical over 7 bases. Germline CDR1 reads SGHDT; CDR2 reads YYEEEE. Germline trimming cut 6 bases from V and 4 bases from J; bases unmatched to any gene: 6. The CDR3 sequence is 13 residues long.

V gene TRBV6-6 combines with J gene TRBJ1-3; D unclear. CDR1 and CDR2 from the germline V gene are MNHNY and SVGAGI (reference sequence). V dropped 10 bases and J dropped 0 bases, with 7 bases sitting between them. This CDR3 has 12 amino acids. CDR3 loop: CAITSSGNTIYF. The CDR3 DNA reads as TGTGCCATCACTAGCTCTGGAAACACCATATATTTT.